This T cell receptor (beta chain) derives from a study of tumor-infiltrating lymphocytes in primary liver carcinoma. Across the whole study: The patients comprised men and women between the ages of 30 and 69 years.

The CDR3 runs 19 residues. CDR1 and CDR2 from the germline V gene are SGHAT and FQNNGV. Comment on this clonotype: What it binds is not known. Germline is not matched at one junction end, which may reflect a read error.

Production of TCR beta cDNA used 400 to 650 ng total RNA together with a constant-region primer. It was through three nested multiplex PCR rounds of slightly modified ARM-PCR that TCR beta libraries arose. Amplification in the first two PCR rounds was performed using TRBV1-TRBV30 forward primers and a C-beta reverse primer for roughly 10 cycles each. TCRdb reprocessed the multiplex PCR reads via MiXCR and lists one record per CDR3 protein. The table records roughly 80,000 distinct CDR3 sequences, 69% of them present only once. Findings of the study overall: A significantly higher top-250-clone fraction was recorded for tumors than for blood (p = 0.039).

Joint extraction of RNA and DNA used roughly 20-32 mg of bulk tissue that was unsorted. Patients had chronic HBV infection and were treatment-naive. This chain links TRBV11-2 with TRBJ2-1; TRBD2 aligns across 7 bases. The sequence was obtained from a man aged 35 to 55 with primary liver carcinoma and hepatitis B virus infection. The sample taken for sequencing was tumor-adjacent normal liver tissue. CDR3 nucleotides: TGTGCCAACAGCTTAGATGAGCGATTCAGCGGGACCCTTTACGATGAGCAGTTCTTC. This encodes CANSLDERFSGTLYDEQFF.